This TCR beta chain was recorded in a study of control samples from healthy donors and cancer patients. Trimming left V 0 bases short and J 8 bases short, with 16 bases between. The CDR3 covers 16 residues. Germline CDR1 is MNHEY and CDR2 is SVGAGI. The protocol was immunoSEQ multiplex PCR, while the TCRdb copy is restricted to in-frame clones and leaves out a portion. In the table there are approximately 220,000 clones, 90% to 95% of which are singletons. J is TRBJ1-4 and V is TRBV6-5; D uncertain. The TCR sequence derives from a man between 45 and 60 years old in good health. Sequenced sample: blood. CDR3: CASSYSHGSLGEKLFF. The CDR3 DNA follows: TGTGCCAGCAGTTACTCTCACGGTTCACTCGGGGAAAAACTGTTTTTT.